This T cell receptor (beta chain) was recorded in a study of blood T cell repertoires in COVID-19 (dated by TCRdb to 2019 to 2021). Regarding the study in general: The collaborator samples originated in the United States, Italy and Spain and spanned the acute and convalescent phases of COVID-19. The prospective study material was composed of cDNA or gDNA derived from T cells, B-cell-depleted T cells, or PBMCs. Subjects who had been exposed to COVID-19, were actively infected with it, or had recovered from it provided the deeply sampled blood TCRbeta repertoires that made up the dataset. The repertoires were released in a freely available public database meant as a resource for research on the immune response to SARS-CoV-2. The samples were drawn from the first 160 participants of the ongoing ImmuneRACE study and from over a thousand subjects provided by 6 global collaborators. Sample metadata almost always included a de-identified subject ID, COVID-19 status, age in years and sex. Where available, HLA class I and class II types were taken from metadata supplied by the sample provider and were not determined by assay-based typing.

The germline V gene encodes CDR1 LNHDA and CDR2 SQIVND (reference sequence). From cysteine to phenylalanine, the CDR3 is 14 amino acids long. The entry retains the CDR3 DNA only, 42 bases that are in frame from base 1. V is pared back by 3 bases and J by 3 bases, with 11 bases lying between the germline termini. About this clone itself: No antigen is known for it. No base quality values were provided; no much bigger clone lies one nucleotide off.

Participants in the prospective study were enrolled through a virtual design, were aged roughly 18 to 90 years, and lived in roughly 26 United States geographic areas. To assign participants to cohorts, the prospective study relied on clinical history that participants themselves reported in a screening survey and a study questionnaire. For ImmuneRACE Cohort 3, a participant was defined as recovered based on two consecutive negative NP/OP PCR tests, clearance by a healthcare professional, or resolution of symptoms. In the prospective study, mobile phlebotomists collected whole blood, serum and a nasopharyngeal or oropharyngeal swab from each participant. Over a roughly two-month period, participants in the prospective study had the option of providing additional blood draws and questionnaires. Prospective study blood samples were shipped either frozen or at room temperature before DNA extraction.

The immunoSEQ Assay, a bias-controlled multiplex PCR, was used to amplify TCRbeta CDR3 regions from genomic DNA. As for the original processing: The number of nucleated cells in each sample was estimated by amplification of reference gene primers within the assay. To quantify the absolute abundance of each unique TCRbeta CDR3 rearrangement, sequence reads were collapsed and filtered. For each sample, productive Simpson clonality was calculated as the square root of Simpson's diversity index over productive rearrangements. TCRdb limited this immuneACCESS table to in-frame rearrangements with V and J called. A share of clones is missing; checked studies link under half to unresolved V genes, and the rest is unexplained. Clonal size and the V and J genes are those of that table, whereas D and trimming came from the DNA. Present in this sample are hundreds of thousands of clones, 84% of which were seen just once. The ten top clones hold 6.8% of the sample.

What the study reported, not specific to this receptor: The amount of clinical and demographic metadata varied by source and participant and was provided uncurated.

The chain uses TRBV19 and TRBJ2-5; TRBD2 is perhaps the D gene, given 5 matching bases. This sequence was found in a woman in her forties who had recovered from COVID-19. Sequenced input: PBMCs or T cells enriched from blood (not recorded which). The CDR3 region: CASSMAGGEETQYF. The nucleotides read TGTGCCAGTAGTATGGCGGGTGGGGAAGAGACCCAGTACTTC. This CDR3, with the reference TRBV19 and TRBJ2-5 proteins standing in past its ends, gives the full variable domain DGGITQSPKYLFRKEGQNVTLSCEQNLNHDAMYWYRQDPGQGLRLIYYSQIVNDFQKGDIAEGYSVSREKKESFPLTVTSAQKNPTAFYLCASSMAGGEETQYFGPGTRLLVL.